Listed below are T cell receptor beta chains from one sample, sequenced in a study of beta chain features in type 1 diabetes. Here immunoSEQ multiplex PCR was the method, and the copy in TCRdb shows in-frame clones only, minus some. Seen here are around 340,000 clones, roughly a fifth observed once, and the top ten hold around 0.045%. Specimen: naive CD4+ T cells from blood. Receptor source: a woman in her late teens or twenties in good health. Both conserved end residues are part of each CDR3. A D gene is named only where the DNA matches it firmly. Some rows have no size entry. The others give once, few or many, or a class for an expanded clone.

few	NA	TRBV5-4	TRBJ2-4	TGTGCCAGCAGCTTGGATGAGGCAGTAGCCAAAAACATTCAGTACTTC	CASSLDEAVAKNIQYF
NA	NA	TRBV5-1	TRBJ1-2	TGCGCCAGCAGCCCAAATGACAGAGGCGGTGGCTACACCTTC	CASSPNDRGGGYTF
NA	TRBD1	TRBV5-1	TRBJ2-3	TGCGCCAGCAGCCGCTCAGACAGGGGGGGAACAGATACGCAGTATTTT	CASSRSDRGGTDTQYF
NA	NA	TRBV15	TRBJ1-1	TGTGCCACCAGCACGGGGAGTGCCACTGAAGCTTTCTTT	CATSTGSATEAFF
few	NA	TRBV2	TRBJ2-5	TGTGCCAGCGCGGGTGGGCTAGGGGAGACCCAGTACTTC	CASAGGLGETQYF
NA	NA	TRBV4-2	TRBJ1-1	TGTGCCAGCAGGGTGGGGGGGCAAGCGAACACTGAAGCTTTCTTT	CASRVGGQANTEAFF
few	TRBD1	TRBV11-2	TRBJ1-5	TGTGCCAGCAGCCCACAGGGGGCGGATCAGCCCCAGCATTTT	CASSPQGADQPQHF
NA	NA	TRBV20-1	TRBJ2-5	TGCAGTGCTATAAACCAAGAGACCCAGTACTTC	CSAINQETQYF
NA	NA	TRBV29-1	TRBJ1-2	TGCAGCGTATTAGCCGACAGGAGCTATGGCTACACCTTC	CSVLADRSYGYTF
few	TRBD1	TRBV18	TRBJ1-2	TGTGCCAGCTCACCAGCGGGACAGGGACAGATCTATGGCTACACCTTC	CASSPAGQGQIYGYTF
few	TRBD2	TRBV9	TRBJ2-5	TGTGCCAGCAGCATAGGGCTAGCGGGGGGGCGAATTCAAGAGACCCAGTACTTC	CASSIGLAGGRIQETQYF
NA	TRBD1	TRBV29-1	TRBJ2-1	TGCAGCGTTGATGGGCAGGGGGACAATGAGCAGTTCTTC	CSVDGQGDNEQFF
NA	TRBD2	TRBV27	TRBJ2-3	TGTGCCACTAGACCGGATTTGGCGGGAGGGAGCACAGATACGCAGTATTTT	CATRPDLAGGSTDTQYF
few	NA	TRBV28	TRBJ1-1	TGTGCCAGCGCCGTGACTATCCCGGCCGAAGCTTTCTTT	CASAVTIPAEAFF
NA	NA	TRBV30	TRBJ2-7	TGTGCCTGGAGTTACGGGGGATCGGAGGAGCAGTACTTC	CAWSYGGSEEQYF
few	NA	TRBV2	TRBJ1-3	TGTGCCAGCAGAATAGGAAACACCATATATTTT	CASRIGNTIYF
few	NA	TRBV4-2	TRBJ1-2	TGTGCCAGCAGCCAAGGGGATCAGCGGGAAGGCTACACCTTC	CASSQGDQREGYTF
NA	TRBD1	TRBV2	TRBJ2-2	TGTGCCAGCAGTCTACGGACAGGAAACACCGGGGAGCTGTTTTTT	CASSLRTGNTGELFF
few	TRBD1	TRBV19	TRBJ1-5	TGTGCCAGTAGTCAATATCAGGGGGCGTCTGGCAATCAGCCCCAGCATTTT	CASSQYQGASGNQPQHF
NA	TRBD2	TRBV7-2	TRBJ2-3	TGTGCCAGCAGCTTGACTAGCGGGGGGGCCTTTTTCACAGATACGCAGTATTTT	CASSLTSGGAFFTDTQYF
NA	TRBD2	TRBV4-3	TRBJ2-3	TGCGCCAGCAGCCAAGATAGGCCTAGCGGGGGTGATACGCAGTATTTT	CASSQDRPSGGDTQYF
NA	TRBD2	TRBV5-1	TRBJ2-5	TGCGCCAGCAGCATAGGACTAGCGGGAAGGCAAGAGACCCAGTACTTC	CASSIGLAGRQETQYF
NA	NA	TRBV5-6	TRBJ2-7	TGTGCCAGCAGCCCCCGAGGGGGCGAGCAGTACTTC	CASSPRGGEQYF
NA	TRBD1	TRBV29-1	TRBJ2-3	TGCAGCGTTGAACCCCCGACAGGGGGCACAGATACGCAGTATTTT	CSVEPPTGGTDTQYF
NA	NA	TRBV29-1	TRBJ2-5	TGCAGCGCCCTGAGCCAAGAGACCCAGTACTTC	CSALSQETQYF
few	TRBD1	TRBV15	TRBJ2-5	TGTGCCACCAGCCTATCAACAGGGGGCGGGGAGACCCAGTACTTC	CATSLSTGGGETQYF
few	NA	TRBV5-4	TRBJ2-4	TGTGCCAGCAGCTTGGACAGGGTGAACATTCAGTACTTC	CASSLDRVNIQYF
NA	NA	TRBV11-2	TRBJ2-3	TGTGCCAGCAGCCCAGGAGGGACAGATACGCAGTATTTT	CASSPGGTDTQYF
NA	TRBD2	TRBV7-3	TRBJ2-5	TGTGCCAGCAGCTTAGGCCTAGCGGGAGGTGGAGAGACCCAGTACTTC	CASSLGLAGGGETQYF
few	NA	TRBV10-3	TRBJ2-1	TGTGCCATCAGTGCCGGGAATGAGCAGTTCTTC	CAISAGNEQFF
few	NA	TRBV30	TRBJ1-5	TGTGCCTGGAGTGAATTCGATCAGCCCCAGCATTTT	CAWSEFDQPQHF